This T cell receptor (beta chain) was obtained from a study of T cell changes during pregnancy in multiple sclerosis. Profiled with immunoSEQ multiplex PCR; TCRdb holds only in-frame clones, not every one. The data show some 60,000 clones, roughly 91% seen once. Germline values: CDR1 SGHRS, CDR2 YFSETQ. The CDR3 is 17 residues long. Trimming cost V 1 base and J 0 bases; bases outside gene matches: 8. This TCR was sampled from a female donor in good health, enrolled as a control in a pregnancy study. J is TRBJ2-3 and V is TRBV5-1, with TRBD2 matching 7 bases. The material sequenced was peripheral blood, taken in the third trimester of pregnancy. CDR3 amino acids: CASSLYASGTSTDTQYF. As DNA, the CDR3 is TGCGCCAGCAGCTTGTATGCTAGCGGAACCAGCACAGATACGCAGTATTTT.